This T cell receptor beta chain is drawn from a study of CD8+CD57+ T cells in acquired aplastic anemia. Study details: An average of roughly 11 million reads for CD4+ cells was obtained from healthy donors.

Trimming took off 6 bases at V and 4 bases at J, with 15 bases between the two ends. The CDR3 covers 14 residues. Profiling of TCR beta VDJ combinations and CDR3 sequences used genomic DNA as template. MiXCR, run by TCRdb on the reads, gives a single entry per CDR3 protein. The profile covers fewer than 250,000 distinct CDR3 sequences, with about half appearing a single time and about 17% taken by the ten largest. There are many counts of this clonotype. The sample taken for sequencing was sorted CD4+, CD8+, or CD8+CD57+ T cells (not recorded which) from PBMCs. The sequence was collected from a human donor in good health, serving as a control. The chain combines TRBV12-3 or TRBV12-4 with TRBJ1-1; perhaps TRBD1 as D (6 bases). The CDR3 DNA follows: TGTGCCAGCAGCATCGAGGGGGGGGGCACTGAAGCTTTCTTT. Its protein is CASSIEGGGTEAFF.